The 8 T cell receptor beta chains below were found in one sample sequenced in a study of ipilimumab plus nivolumab after autologous stem cell transplantation. Profiling relied on immunoSEQ multiplex PCR, and the TCRdb table lists in-frame clones only, not all of them. The sample has approximately 84,000 clones; 83% are singletons. Material: PBMCs, obtained in a trial of ipilimumab plus nivolumab as post-transplant consolidation. The source is a male donor with diffuse large B-cell lymphoma.

The J gene is TRBJ2-7, the V gene TRBV30; maybe TRBD2 (5 bases). Germline V lookup: CDR1 GTSNPN, CDR2 SVGIG (reference sequence). The V and J ends lost 5 bases and 3 bases respectively, with 8 bases between them. This CDR3 is 11 amino acids long. In DNA form, the CDR3 reads TGTGCCTGGCTCCGGGGCTACGAGCAGTACTTC. This encodes CAWLRGYEQYF.

CDR3 bases: TGTGCCAGCAGCTTGTGGCAGGGAAACCAAGAGACCCAGTACTTC. It encodes CASSLWQGNQETQYF. V gene TRBV5-4 combines with J gene TRBJ2-5; a weak D match, TRBD1 (5 bases). CDR1 and CDR2 (germline): SGHNT, YYREEE (reference sequence). Deletions cut 1 base from V and 0 bases from J, with 10 bases between. The CDR3 is 15 residues long.

The gene calls are TRBV7-2 and TRBJ2-6; D perhaps matches TRBD2 (5 bases). Trimming took 8 bases from V and 0 from J, leaving 5 bases between them. Germline-derived CDR1 and CDR2 are SGHTA and FQGNSA. This CDR3 is 13 amino acids long. DNA of the CDR3: TGTGCCAGCCGGGACTCTGGGGCCAACGTCCTGACTTTC. Translating gives CASRDSGANVLTF. Together with reference TRBV7-2 and TRBJ2-6, the CDR3 gives the full variable domain: GAGVSQSPSNKVTEKGKDVELRCDPISGHTALYWYRQSLGQGLEFLIYFQGNSAPDKSGLPSDRFSAERTGGSVSTLTIQRTQQEDSAVYLCASRDSGANVLTFGAGSRLTVL.

The count of this clone is one. This chain joins TRBV6-5 and TRBJ1-3, with TRBD1 identical over 9 bases. This CDR3 has 15 amino acids. Germline CDR1 reads MNHEY; CDR2 reads SVGAGI. V shed 10 bases, J shed 0 bases, and the junction held 7 bases outside the gene matches. DNA for the CDR3: TGTGCCACGCGTCGGGACAGGGTCTCTGGAAACACCATATATTTT. Protein: CATRRDRVSGNTIYF.

The chain has TRBV6-5 and TRBJ2-7; a weak D match, TRBD1 (6 bases). CDR3 length: 14 amino acids. The germline V gene encodes CDR1 MNHEY and CDR2 SVGAGI. The V gene lost 2 bases and the J gene lost 7 bases, with 15 bases spanning the gap. This CDR3 reads CASSYNRVLGEQYF. The CDR3 DNA reads TGTGCCAGCAGTTACAACAGGGTATTGGGGGAGCAGTACTTC.

The V gene is TRBV19, the J gene TRBJ2-1, with TRBD2 matching 8 bases. Germline lookup yields CDR1 LNHDA and CDR2 SQIVND (reference sequence). The CDR3 is 15 residues long. Losses at the gene ends were 6 bases for V and 2 bases for J; bases not matched to a gene: 6. CDR3 coding DNA: TGTGCCAGTAGACTAGCGGCGGGGGCCTACAATGAGCAGTTCTTC. This encodes CASRLAAGAYNEQFF.

The chain employs TRBV11-2 and TRBJ1-1, with unresolved D. The CDR3 is made up of 14 amino acids. Germline V gene sequence: CDR1 SGHAT, CDR2 FQNNGV. The V gene lost 7 bases and the J gene lost 1 base, with 13 bases spanning the gap. CDR3 nucleotides: TGTGCCAGCAATAGACGGGAAGAGAACACTGAAGCTTTCTTT. It yields the protein CASNRREENTEAFF.

V usage is TRBV30 and J usage is TRBJ1-6; D remains ambiguous. V lost 2 bases, J lost 5 bases, and 10 bases lay in between. CDR1 and CDR2 from the germline V gene are GTSNPN and SVGIG (reference sequence). The CDR3 covers 14 residues. For the CDR3, the DNA is TGTGCCTGGAGTTCGGGCAGAAATAATTCACCCCTCCACTTT. This encodes CAWSSGRNNSPLHF. The variable domain in full, with the rest retrieved from reference TRBV30 and TRBJ1-6, is SQTIHQWPATLVQPVGSPLSLECTVEGTSNPNLYWYRQAAGRGLQLLFYSVGIGQISSEVPQNLSASRPQDRQFILSSKKLLLSDSGFYLCAWSSGRNNSPLHFGNGTRLTVT.